The clone carrying this T cell receptor beta chain appeared once. Its target is not known. At one of its ends the junction is not consistent with the germline gene, which may arise from a read error. Germline assignment: CDR1 ENHRY and CDR2 SYGVKD. The CDR3 contains 16 residues. Unique molecular identifiers tagged the TCRbeta library. TCRdb re-called the PCR reads through MiXCR, storing one row per CDR3 protein. Of approximately 47,000 distinct CDR3 sequences detected, under 60% appear once; the ten largest clones hold roughly two fifths. The record originates from a study of T-cell reconstitution after alpha-beta-depleted transplantation in children. Study observations and caveats: Alpha-beta T cells present about two months after transplant were reported to originate from several hundred expanded graft clones. The origin of high day-60 TCRbeta diversity in some patients lay in surviving recipient T cells and thymic progenitors. When one year had passed after transplant, most T-cell counts and diversity came from newly produced T cells.

Sequencing was performed on peripheral blood, taken before TCRalphabeta/CD19-depleted stem cell transplant. The receptor was isolated from a boy in the first two years of life with SCID, due to receive a stem cell transplant. J is TRBJ2-7 and V is TRBV10-3; 10 bases line up with TRBD1. The CDR3 region has the DNA TGTGCCATCAGTGACCTCGTCCGGGACAGGGGAGCTCCAACTAACTTC. Its translation is CAISDLVRDRGAPTNF.